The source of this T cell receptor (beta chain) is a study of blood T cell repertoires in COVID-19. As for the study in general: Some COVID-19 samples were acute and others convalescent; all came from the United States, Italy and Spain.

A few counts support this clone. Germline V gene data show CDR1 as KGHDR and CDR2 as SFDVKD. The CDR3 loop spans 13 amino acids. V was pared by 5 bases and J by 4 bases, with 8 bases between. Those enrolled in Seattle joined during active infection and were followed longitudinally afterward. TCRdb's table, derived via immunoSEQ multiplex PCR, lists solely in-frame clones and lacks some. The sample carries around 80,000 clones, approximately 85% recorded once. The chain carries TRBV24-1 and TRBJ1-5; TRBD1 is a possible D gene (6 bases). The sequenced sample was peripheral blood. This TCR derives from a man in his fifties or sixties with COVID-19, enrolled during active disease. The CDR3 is CATSVTGNQPQHF. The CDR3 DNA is TGTGCCACCAGTGTAACAGGGAATCAGCCCCAGCATTTT.